A single sample gave rise to the 31 T cell receptor beta chains below, sequenced in a study of blood T cells in healthy people across ages. Sample-barcoded 5' priming and a J-beta primer mix drove a second PCR of about 6 to 12 cycles. Via MiXCR, TCRdb re-called the 5' RACE reads, giving one row per CDR3 protein. The repertoire holds 580,000 or so distinct CDR3 sequences, with 40% to 55% as singletons. The material sequenced was blood. These receptors all come from an elderly man in good health.

This clonotype has a handful of counts. CDR3 residues: CASIRGNPTYNEQFF. The CDR3 nucleotides read TGTGCCAGCATTCGGGGGAACCCGACCTACAATGAGCAGTTCTTC. V and J are TRBV2 and TRBJ2-1; TRBD2 might be the D (6 bases). CDR1 and CDR2 (germline): SNHLY, FYNNEI. The CDR3 extends over 15 amino acids. V was pared by 7 bases and J by 2 bases, with 15 bases between.

J is TRBJ1-2 and V is TRBV5-5; the D gene is possibly TRBD1 (5 bases). Trimming cost V 0 bases and J 1 base, with 22 bases left between them. The CDR3 is 19 residues long. Looked up from germline, CDR1 is SGHKS and CDR2 is YYEKEE (reference sequence). CDR3 sequence reads: CASSLDPVVQGEGNYGYTF. As DNA, the CDR3 is TGTGCCAGCAGCTTGGATCCGGTCGTCCAGGGAGAGGGTAACTATGGCTACACCTTC.

The chain combines TRBV4-1 with TRBJ2-6; the D is unclear. The germline V and J ends were trimmed by 1 base and 0 bases, with 10 bases remaining between them. This CDR3 contains 17 residues. CDR1 is MGHRA, CDR2 YSYEKL, per germline. CDR3 coding DNA: TGCGCCAGCAGCCAAGTTCAGGACCTCTCTGGGGCCAACGTCCTGACTTTC. Its protein product is CASSQVQDLSGANVLTF.

The CDR3 DNA reads as TGCAGTGCTGGACCGGGACAGGGGGTTTATAACTATGGCTACACCTTC. Amino acids: CSAGPGQGVYNYGYTF. J is TRBJ1-2 and V is TRBV20-1; 11 bases line up with TRBD1. V was clipped by 5 bases and J by 1 base; unmatched bases: 9. Germline V gene lookup returns CDR1 DFQATT and CDR2 SNEGSKA (reference sequence). There are 16 residues in the CDR3.

This clonotype showed up just a few times. The chain recombines TRBV25-1 with TRBJ1-2; unclear D gene. The germline gives CDR1 MGHDK, CDR2 SYGVNS. The CDR3 runs to 15 residues. Trimming shortened V by 1 base and J by 0 bases, and 9 bases separated the two germline ends. The CDR3 nucleotides are TGTGCCAGCAGTGAATTTAGCGGATCTAACTATGGCTACACCTTC. This sequence encodes CASSEFSGSNYGYTF.

This clonotype was counted between two and nine times. This chain uses TRBV7-6 with TRBJ2-7; 7 bases fit TRBD1. Losses at the gene ends were 5 bases for V and 5 bases for J; bases not matched to a gene: 6. The CDR3 spans 13 residues. Germline V CDR1 and CDR2: SGHVS, FNYEAQ. DNA of the CDR3: TGTGCCAGCAGCAAAACCGACAGGGACGAGCAGTACTTC. Translation gives CASSKTDRDEQYF.

The rearrangement joins TRBV6-5 to TRBJ1-3, with D hard to call. This CDR3 has 16 residues. Trimming stripped 0 bases from V and 2 bases from J, with 11 bases between. CDR1 MNHEY and CDR2 SVGAGI come from the germline V gene. CDR3 region: CASSYSSQRAGNTIYF. CDR3 sequence (DNA): TGTGCCAGCAGTTACTCGAGTCAGCGAGCTGGAAACACCATATATTTT.

This chain links TRBV4-1 with TRBJ1-6; D not certain. V lost 0 bases to trimming and J lost 4 bases, with 7 bases between them. CDR1 and CDR2 from the germline V gene are MGHRA and YSYEKL. This CDR3 has 15 residues. The CDR3 reads CASSQDLGYNSPLHF. DNA of the CDR3: TGCGCCAGCAGCCAAGATTTAGGGTATAATTCACCCCTCCACTTT.

CDR3: CAISETSIGDQEAFF. CDR3 DNA: TGTGCCATCAGTGAGACCTCTATTGGGGATCAGGAAGCTTTCTTT. V usage is TRBV10-3 and J usage is TRBJ1-1; D not resolved. The V end was cut by 2 bases, the J end by 8 bases, with 18 bases between. Germline CDR1 and CDR2: ENHRY and SYGVKD. This CDR3 contains 15 residues.

This clonotype was seen more than once but under ten times. The rearrangement joins TRBV5-1 to TRBJ2-5, with D uncertain. V was cut by 4 bases and J by 7 bases, with 8 bases left in between. The CDR3 loop spans 11 amino acids. Germline V lookup: CDR1 SGHRS, CDR2 YFSETQ. Here the CDR3 reads CASSTPGTQYF. In DNA, the CDR3 is TGCGCCAGCAGCACTCCGGGGACCCAGTACTTC.

The sample holds a few counts of this clonotype. The chain combines TRBV20-1 with TRBJ2-3; D call uncertain. The V and J ends lost 6 bases and 6 bases respectively, with 10 bases between them. Germline CDR1 and CDR2: DFQATT and SNEGSKA (reference sequence). The CDR3 extends over 11 amino acids. CDR3 protein: CSARIGDTQYF. CDR3 bases: TGCAGTGCCAGGATCGGGGATACGCAGTATTTT.

This clonotype was picked up a small number of times. This chain links TRBV6-5 with TRBJ2-5; D remains unclear. This CDR3 is 15 amino acids long. V was cut by 5 bases and J by 1 base, with 14 bases left in between. Germline V lookup: CDR1 MNHEY, CDR2 SVGAGI. The CDR3 region is CASSPSYGPQETQYF. CDR3 bases: TGTGCCAGCAGTCCCTCATACGGGCCCCAAGAGACCCAGTACTTC.

Comments on this clonotype: The germline gene is not matched at one end of the junction; a read error may be the cause. The chain recombines TRBV6-5 with TRBJ1-4; D may be TRBD1 (5 bases). Looked up from germline, CDR1 is MNHEY and CDR2 is SVGAGI. This CDR3 is 13 amino acids long. This chain's CDR3 is CASRRGANEKLFF. The DNA for the CDR3 is TGTGCCAGCCGAAGGGGAGCTAACGAAAAACTGTTTTTT.

V and J are TRBV20-1 and TRBJ2-5, with D perhaps matching TRBD2 (6 bases). The CDR3 sequence is 13 residues long. The V end lost 5 bases, the J end lost 5 bases, and 15 bases lay between the germline ends. CDR1 DFQATT and CDR2 SNEGSKA come from the germline V gene (reference sequence). DNA of the CDR3: TGCAGTGCTTTTGGCGGGGCGGGGGAGACCCAGTACTTC. Its protein is CSAFGGAGETQYF.

The chain carries TRBV11-2 and TRBJ2-5; D unresolved. Per germline, CDR1 SGHAT and CDR2 FQNNGV. This CDR3 has 13 amino acids. V was pared by 5 bases and J by 5 bases, with 12 bases between. CDR3 sequence: CASSGMGWETQYF. Here the CDR3 DNA reads TGTGCCAGCAGCGGGATGGGATGGGAGACCCAGTACTTC.

This clonotype was seen only a few times. The J gene is TRBJ2-1, the V gene TRBV20-1; TRBD2 matches 10 bases. CDR3 length: 17 residues. V trimming: 5 bases; J trimming: 2 bases; junction bases outside the gene matches: 12. Germline V lookup: CDR1 DFQATT, CDR2 SNEGSKA (reference sequence). The CDR3 nucleotides read TGCAGTGCTGATACTTCTAGCGGGAGTGACGCCTACAATGAGCAGTTCTTC. This sequence encodes CSADTSSGSDAYNEQFF.

The chain has TRBV20-1 and TRBJ2-1; 7 bases agree with TRBD2. This CDR3 contains 14 residues. Germline lookup yields CDR1 DFQATT and CDR2 SNEGSKA (reference sequence). V gave up 5 bases and J gave up 0 bases; unmatched junction bases: 4. The CDR3 DNA reads as TGCAGTGCTGCCCGGGAGGTCTCCTACAATGAGCAGTTCTTC. Protein product: CSAAREVSYNEQFF.

This clonotype came up many times. The chain uses TRBV6-5 and TRBJ1-2; TRBD1 might be the D (5 bases). The CDR3 length is 13 residues. V was clipped by 0 bases and J by 7 bases, with 9 bases between them. CDR1 is MNHEY, CDR2 SVGAGI, per germline. The CDR3 protein is CASSYSWDGGYTF. The CDR3 bases are TGTGCCAGCAGTTACTCATGGGACGGTGGCTACACCTTC.

The chain recombines TRBV7-2 with TRBJ2-5, with 9 bases aligning to TRBD2. The germline CDR1 and CDR2 sequences are SGHTA and FQGNSA. CDR3 length: 17 amino acids. The V gene end was trimmed by 5 bases and the J gene end by 2 bases; junction bases not matched to a gene: 12. CDR3: CASSVRVPSGAQETQYF. The CDR3, as DNA: TGTGCCAGCAGCGTTAGGGTCCCTAGCGGGGCTCAAGAGACCCAGTACTTC.

The chain recombines TRBV5-1 with TRBJ2-7; D ambiguous. CDR1 is SGHRS, CDR2 YFSETQ, per germline. The CDR3 runs 15 residues. Trimming pared 0 bases from V and 2 bases from J, leaving 12 bases between. The CDR3 loop reads CASSLAPFETYEQYF. The CDR3 DNA sequence: TGCGCCAGCAGCTTGGCCCCATTCGAGACCTACGAGCAGTACTTC.

In this sample, this clonotype turned up a few times. The CDR3: CSASGKNIQYF. The CDR3 nucleotides are TGCAGTGCTAGCGGAAAAAACATTCAGTACTTC. The V call is TRBV20-1, the J call TRBJ2-4; D gene ambiguous. Trimming removed 3 bases from V and 4 bases from J, with 4 bases in between. Germline V gene sequence: CDR1 DFQATT, CDR2 SNEGSKA (reference sequence). CDR3 length equals 11 residues.

The J gene is TRBJ1-1, the V gene TRBV4-1, with 10 nucleotides matching TRBD1. This CDR3 is 17 amino acids long. V gave up 0 bases and J gave up 6 bases; unmatched junction bases: 10. In germline, CDR1 is MGHRA, CDR2 YSYEKL. The CDR3 is CASSQEGQGTLRAEAFF. CDR3 DNA: TGCGCCAGCAGCCAAGAGGGACAGGGGACCCTAAGAGCTGAAGCTTTCTTT.

A few counts support this clonotype. V gene TRBV20-1 combines with J gene TRBJ1-4; weak D call: TRBD1 (6 bases). V was trimmed by 0 bases and J by 3 bases, leaving 8 bases between them. CDR1 is DFQATT and CDR2 is SNEGSKA in the germline V gene (reference sequence). The CDR3 sequence is 14 residues long. CDR3 bases: TGCAGTGCTAGAGAGGGGGCCCCTAATGAAAAACTGTTTTTT. It translates to CSAREGAPNEKLFF.

The chain links TRBV29-1 to TRBJ2-2, with 8 bases lining up with TRBD2. The germline V gene encodes CDR1 SQVTM and CDR2 ANQGSEA. The CDR3 is 14 amino acids. V trimming: 5 bases; J trimming: 0 bases; junction bases outside the gene matches: 2. In DNA form, the CDR3 reads TGCAGCGTTTTTAGCGGGGCGAACACCGGGGAGCTGTTTTTT. It yields the protein CSVFSGANTGELFF.

In its sample, this clonotype was seen a few times. The chain employs TRBV6-2 or TRBV6-3 and TRBJ2-1; 10 bases are shared with TRBD1. This CDR3 has 15 residues. The V segment lost 5 bases and the J segment 5 bases; nucleotides outside the gene matches: 6. In germline, CDR1 is MNHEY, CDR2 SVGEGT. The CDR3 spells CASSNGDRGNNEQFF. The CDR3 DNA is TGTGCCAGCAGTAATGGGGACAGGGGAAACAATGAGCAGTTCTTC.

This chain connects TRBV12-3 or TRBV12-4 to TRBJ2-6; no definite D call. There are 15 residues in the CDR3. Trimming removed 3 bases from V and 4 bases from J, with 10 bases in between. CDR3 loop: CASSFSLAGANVLTF. CDR3 DNA: TGTGCCAGCAGTTTCTCCCTGGCCGGGGCCAACGTCCTGACTTTC.

The CDR3 DNA reads TGTGCCAGCAGCCCGCGGAGAAGCTCCTACAATGAGCAGTTCTTC. Translating gives CASSPRRSSYNEQFF. The J gene is TRBJ2-1, the V gene TRBV3-1, with D unclear. V lost 4 bases, J lost 0 bases, and 10 bases lay in between. Per germline, CDR1 LGHDT and CDR2 YNNKEL (reference sequence). The CDR3 has 15 residues.

With respect to this clonotype: One junction end does not reproduce the germline sequence, and a read error may be involved. The V gene is TRBV6-2 or TRBV6-3, the J gene TRBJ2-5; 9 bases line up with TRBD2. The closer fit of TRBJ2-7 to the DNA end suggests the J call may be wrong. Looked up from germline, CDR1 is MNHEY and CDR2 is SVGEGT. The CDR3 length is 16 residues. The CDR3 region is CASRGAGGASSDEQYF. CDR3 bases: TGTGCCAGCAGAGGAGCGGGAGGCGCCAGCTCCGACGAGCAGTACTTC.

The gene calls are TRBV7-2 and TRBJ2-7, with 8 bases aligning to TRBD1. CDR1 is SGHTA, CDR2 FQGNSA, per germline. The length of the CDR3 is 14 residues. The trim removed 5 bases at V and 7 bases at J, leaving 10 bases unmatched. The CDR3, as DNA: TGTGCCAGCAGCCGCGGACAGGGTGGCCGAGAGCAGTACTTC. The encoded protein is CASSRGQGGREQYF.

V gene TRBV7-2 combines with J gene TRBJ2-5, with 11 bases identical to TRBD1. Germline trimming cut 5 bases from V and 5 bases from J; bases unmatched to any gene: 10. The CDR3 sequence is 16 residues long. Germline values: CDR1 SGHTA, CDR2 FQGNSA. In nucleotides, the CDR3 is TGTGCCAGCAGCCCTCCGCGGACAGGGGGCGGGGAGACCCAGTACTTC. Translation: CASSPPRTGGGETQYF.

The J gene is TRBJ2-1, the V gene TRBV7-2; D is undetermined. Germline V gives CDR1 SGHTA, CDR2 FQGNSA. The CDR3 covers 15 residues. The V end lost 3 bases, the J end lost 0 bases, and 9 bases lay between the germline ends. The CDR3 reads CASSFSASSYNEQFF. As DNA, the CDR3 is TGTGCCAGCAGCTTCTCCGCGAGCTCCTACAATGAGCAGTTCTTC.